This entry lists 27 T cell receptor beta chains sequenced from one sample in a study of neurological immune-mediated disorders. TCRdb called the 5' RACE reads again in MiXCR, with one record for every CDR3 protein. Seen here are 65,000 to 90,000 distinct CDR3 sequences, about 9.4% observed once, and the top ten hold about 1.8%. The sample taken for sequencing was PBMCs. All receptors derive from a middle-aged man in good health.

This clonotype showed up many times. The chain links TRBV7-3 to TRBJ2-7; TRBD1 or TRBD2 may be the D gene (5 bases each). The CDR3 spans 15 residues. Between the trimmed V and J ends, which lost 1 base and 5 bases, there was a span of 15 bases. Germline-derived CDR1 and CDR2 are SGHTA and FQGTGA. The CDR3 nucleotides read TGTGCCAGCAGCTTAAGAGGGGAGCCGCTGGACGAGCAGTACTTC. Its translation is CASSLRGEPLDEQYF.

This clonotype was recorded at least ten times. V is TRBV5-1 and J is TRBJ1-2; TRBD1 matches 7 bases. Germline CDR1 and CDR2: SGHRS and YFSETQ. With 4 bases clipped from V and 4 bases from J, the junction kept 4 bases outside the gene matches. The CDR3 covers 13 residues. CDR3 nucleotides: TGCGCCAGCAGCCGGGACAGTTTCTATGGCTACACCTTC. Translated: CASSRDSFYGYTF.

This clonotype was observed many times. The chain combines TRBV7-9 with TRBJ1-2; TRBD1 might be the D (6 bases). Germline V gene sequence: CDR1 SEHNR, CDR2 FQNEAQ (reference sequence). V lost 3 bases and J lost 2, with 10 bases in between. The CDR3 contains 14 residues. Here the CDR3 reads CASSFGQRNYGYTF. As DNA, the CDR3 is TGTGCCAGCAGCTTCGGACAGAGGAACTATGGCTACACCTTC.

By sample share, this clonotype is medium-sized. The CDR3 nucleotides read TGTGCCAGCAGCCAAGATAAGAATTATGGTCCCCAGCATTTT. Amino acids: CASSQDKNYGPQHF. This rearrangement joins TRBV3-1 to TRBJ1-5; D is undetermined. Germline values: CDR1 LGHDT, CDR2 YNNKEL (reference sequence). There are 14 residues in the CDR3. V was cut by 0 bases and J by 10 bases, with 13 bases left in between.

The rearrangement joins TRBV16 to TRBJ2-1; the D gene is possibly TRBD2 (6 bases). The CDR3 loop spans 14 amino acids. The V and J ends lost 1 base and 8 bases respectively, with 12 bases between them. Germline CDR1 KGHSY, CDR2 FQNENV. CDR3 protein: CASSQLELADEQFF. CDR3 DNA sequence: TGTGCCAGCAGCCAATTGGAACTAGCTGATGAGCAGTTCTTC.

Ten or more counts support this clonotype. CDR3 in DNA: TGTGCCAGCAGCTACGTGGGGACAGGGGGCAGCTATGGCTACACCTTC. Translation: CASSYVGTGGSYGYTF. This chain joins TRBV7-2 and TRBJ1-2; the match to TRBD1 covers 12 bases. Per germline, CDR1 SGHTA and CDR2 FQGNSA. V lost 4 bases, J lost 4 bases, and 7 bases stayed unmatched. The CDR3 runs to 16 residues.

The DNA of the CDR3 is TGCGCCAGCAGCTTGGAGGGGGGCAATCAGCCCCAGTATTTT. It encodes CASSLEGGNQPQYF. The chain links TRBV5-1 to TRBJ1-5, with D tentatively TRBD1 or TRBD2 (6 bases each). The assigned J gene may be wrong: the sequence end matches TRBJ2-3 better. The CDR3 covers 14 residues. In germline, CDR1 is SGHRS, CDR2 YFSETQ.

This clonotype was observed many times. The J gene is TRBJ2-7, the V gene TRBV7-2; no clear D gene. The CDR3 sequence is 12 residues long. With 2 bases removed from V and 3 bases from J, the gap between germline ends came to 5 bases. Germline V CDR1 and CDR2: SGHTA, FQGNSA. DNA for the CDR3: TGTGCCAGCAGCTTACAGTACTACGAGCAGTACTTC. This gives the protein CASSLQYYEQYF.

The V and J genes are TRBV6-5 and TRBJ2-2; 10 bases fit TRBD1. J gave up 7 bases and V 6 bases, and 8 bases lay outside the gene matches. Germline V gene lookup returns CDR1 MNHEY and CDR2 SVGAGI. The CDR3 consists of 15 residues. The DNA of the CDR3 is TGTGCCAGCAGGCGACAGGGGGCGCAGGTCGGGGAGCTGTTTTTT. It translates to CASRRQGAQVGELFF.

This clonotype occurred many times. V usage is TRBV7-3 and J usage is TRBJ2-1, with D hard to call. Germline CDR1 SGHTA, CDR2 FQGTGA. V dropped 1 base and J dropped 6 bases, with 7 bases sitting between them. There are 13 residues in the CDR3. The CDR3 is CASSLSRTNEQFF. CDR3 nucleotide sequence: TGTGCCAGCAGCTTAAGTCGAACCAATGAGCAGTTCTTC.

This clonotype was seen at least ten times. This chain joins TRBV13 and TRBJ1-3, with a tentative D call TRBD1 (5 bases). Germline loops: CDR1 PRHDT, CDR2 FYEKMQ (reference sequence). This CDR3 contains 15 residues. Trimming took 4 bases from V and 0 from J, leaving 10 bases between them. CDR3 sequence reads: CASSSTANSGNTIYF. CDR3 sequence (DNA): TGTGCCAGCAGCTCGACAGCAAACTCTGGAAACACCATATATTTT. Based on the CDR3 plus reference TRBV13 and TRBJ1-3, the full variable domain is AAGVIQSPRHLIKEKRETATLKCYPIPRHDTVYWYQQGPGQDPQFLISFYEKMQSDKGSIPDRFSAQQFSDYHSELNMSSLELGDSALYFCASSSTANSGNTIYFGEGSWLTVV.

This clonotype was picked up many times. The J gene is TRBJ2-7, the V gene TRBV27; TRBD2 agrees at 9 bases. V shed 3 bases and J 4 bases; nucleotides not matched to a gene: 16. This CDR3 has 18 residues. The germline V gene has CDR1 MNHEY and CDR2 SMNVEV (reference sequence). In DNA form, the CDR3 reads TGTGCCAGCAGTTTTCTGCTGGACCGTAGCGGGAGCTGGTACGAGCAGTACTTC. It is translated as CASSFLLDRSGSWYEQYF.

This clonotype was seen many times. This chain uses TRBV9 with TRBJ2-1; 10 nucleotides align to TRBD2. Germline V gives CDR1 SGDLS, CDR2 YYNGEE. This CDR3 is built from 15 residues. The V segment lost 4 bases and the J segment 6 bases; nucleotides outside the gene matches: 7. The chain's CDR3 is CASSPSGGAGNEQFF. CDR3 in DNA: TGTGCCAGCAGCCCGAGCGGGGGGGCCGGCAATGAGCAGTTCTTC.

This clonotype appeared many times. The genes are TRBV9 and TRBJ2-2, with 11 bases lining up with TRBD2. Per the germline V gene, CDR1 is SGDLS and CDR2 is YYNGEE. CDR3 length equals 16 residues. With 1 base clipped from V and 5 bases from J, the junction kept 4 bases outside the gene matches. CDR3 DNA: TGTGCCAGCAGCGTAAGCCTAGCGGGGGGTACCGGGGAGCTGTTTTTT. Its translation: CASSVSLAGGTGELFF.

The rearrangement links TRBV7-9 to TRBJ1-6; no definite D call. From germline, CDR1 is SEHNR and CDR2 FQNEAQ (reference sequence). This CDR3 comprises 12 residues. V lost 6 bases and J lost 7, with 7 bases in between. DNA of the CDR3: TGTGCCAGCAGGGATGAAAATTCACCCCTCCACTTT. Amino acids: CASRDENSPLHF.

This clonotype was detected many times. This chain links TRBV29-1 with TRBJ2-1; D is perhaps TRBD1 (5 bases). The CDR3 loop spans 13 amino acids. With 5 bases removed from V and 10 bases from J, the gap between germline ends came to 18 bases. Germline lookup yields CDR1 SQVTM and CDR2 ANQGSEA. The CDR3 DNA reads TGCAGCGTTCTTGACCGCCACAGGCCCGAGCAGTTCTTC. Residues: CSVLDRHRPEQFF.

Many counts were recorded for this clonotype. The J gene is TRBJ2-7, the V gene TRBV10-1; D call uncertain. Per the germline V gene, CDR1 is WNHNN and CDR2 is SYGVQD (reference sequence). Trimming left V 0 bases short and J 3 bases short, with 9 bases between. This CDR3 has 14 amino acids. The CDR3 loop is CASSESGRDYEQYF. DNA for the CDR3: TGCGCCAGCAGTGAGTCTGGCAGAGACTACGAGCAGTACTTC.

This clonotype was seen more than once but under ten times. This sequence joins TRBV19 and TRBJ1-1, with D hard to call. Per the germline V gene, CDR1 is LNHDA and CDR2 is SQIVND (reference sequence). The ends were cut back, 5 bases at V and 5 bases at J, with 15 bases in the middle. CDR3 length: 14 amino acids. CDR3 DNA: TGTGCCAGTAGTCGACGGTCATCGGGGACTGAAGCTTTCTTT. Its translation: CASSRRSSGTEAFF.

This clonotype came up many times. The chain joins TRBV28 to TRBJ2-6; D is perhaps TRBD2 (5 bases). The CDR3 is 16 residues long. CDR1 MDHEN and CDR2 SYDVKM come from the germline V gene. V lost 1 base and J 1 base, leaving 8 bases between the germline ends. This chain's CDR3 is CASSLSGFSGANVLTF. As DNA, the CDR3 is TGTGCCAGCAGTTTATCGGGGTTTTCTGGGGCCAACGTCCTGACTTTC.

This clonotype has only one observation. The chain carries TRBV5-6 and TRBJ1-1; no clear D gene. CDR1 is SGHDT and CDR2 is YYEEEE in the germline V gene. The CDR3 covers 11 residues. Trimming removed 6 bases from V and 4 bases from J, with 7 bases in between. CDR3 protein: CASNNPTEAFF. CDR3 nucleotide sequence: TGTGCCAGCAATAACCCCACTGAAGCTTTCTTT.

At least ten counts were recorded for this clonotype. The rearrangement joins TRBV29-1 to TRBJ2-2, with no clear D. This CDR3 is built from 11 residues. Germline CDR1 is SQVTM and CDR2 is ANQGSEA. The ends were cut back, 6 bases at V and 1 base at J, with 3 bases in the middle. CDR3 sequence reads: CSVGNTGELFF. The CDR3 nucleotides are TGCAGCGTGGGGAACACCGGGGAGCTGTTTTTT.

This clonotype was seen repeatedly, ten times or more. The CDR3 sequence is CAISVKGGETQYF. CDR3 DNA: TGTGCCATCAGTGTAAAGGGAGGGGAGACCCAGTACTTC. The chain uses TRBV10-3 and TRBJ2-5; TRBD2 matches 7 bases. CDR3 size: 13 residues. With 4 bases clipped from V and 5 bases from J, the junction kept 4 bases outside the gene matches. Germline V gene data show CDR1 as ENHRY and CDR2 as SYGVKD.

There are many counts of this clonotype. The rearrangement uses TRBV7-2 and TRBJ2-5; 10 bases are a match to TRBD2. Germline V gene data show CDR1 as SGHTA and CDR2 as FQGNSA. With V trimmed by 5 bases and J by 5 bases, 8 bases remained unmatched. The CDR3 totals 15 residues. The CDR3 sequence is CASSIQRGGRETQYF. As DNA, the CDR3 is TGTGCCAGCAGCATTCAGCGGGGGGGCCGGGAGACCCAGTACTTC.

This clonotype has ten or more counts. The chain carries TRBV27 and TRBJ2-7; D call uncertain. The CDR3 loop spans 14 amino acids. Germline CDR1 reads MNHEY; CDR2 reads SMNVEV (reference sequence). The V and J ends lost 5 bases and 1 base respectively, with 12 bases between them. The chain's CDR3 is CASSPGPPSYEQYF. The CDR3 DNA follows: TGTGCCAGCAGTCCCGGGCCCCCGTCCTACGAGCAGTACTTC.

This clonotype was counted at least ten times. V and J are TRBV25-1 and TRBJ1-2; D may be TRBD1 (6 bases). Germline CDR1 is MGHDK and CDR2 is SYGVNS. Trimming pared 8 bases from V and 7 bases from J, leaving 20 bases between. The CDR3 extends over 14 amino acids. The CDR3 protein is CASLAHYGGGGYTF. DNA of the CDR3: TGTGCCAGCCTTGCACATTATGGGGGCGGTGGCTACACCTTC.

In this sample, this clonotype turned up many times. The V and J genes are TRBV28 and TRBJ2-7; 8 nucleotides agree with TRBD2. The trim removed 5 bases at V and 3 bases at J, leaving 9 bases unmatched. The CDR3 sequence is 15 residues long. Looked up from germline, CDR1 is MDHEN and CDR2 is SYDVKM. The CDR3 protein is CASSRGGHSGYEQYF. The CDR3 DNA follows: TGTGCCAGCAGTCGGGGGGGGCATTCCGGCTACGAGCAGTACTTC. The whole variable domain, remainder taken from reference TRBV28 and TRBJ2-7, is DVKVTQSSRYLVKRTGEKVFLECVQDMDHENMFWYRQDPGLGLRLIYFSYDVKMKEKGDIPEGYSVSREKKERFSLILESASTNQTSMYLCASSRGGHSGYEQYFGPGTRLTVT.

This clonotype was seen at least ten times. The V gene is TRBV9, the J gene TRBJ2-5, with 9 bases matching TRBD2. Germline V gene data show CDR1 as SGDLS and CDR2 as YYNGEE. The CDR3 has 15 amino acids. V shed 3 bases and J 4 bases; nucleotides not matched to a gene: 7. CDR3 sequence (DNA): TGTGCCAGCAGCGAGCGGGGGGACAGAGGAGAGACCCAGTACTTC. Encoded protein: CASSERGDRGETQYF.